One T cell receptor beta chain is described in this entry. The target antigen is unknown. Trimming stripped 6 bases from V and 8 bases from J, with 19 bases between. The CDR3 is 15 amino acids. Germline values: CDR1 KGHSH, CDR2 LQKENI. PCR used 60 Vbeta primers and 13 Jbeta primers. Data came from immunoSEQ multiplex PCR; TCRdb stores just in-frame clones and leaves some out. The top ten hold 13% of the sample, which has some 120,000 clones, about three quarters seen once. These data belong to a study of cytomegalovirus exposure and HLA in healthy donors. Regarding the study as a whole: Presence/absence analysis assumed near-uniform sequencing depth across donors.

The rearrangement uses TRBV18 and TRBJ1-4; D possibly corresponds to TRBD1 (5 bases). Sequenced: PBMCs. The receptor was isolated from a woman aged 55 to 70 in good health and CMV-seropositive. For the CDR3, the DNA is TGTGCCAGCTCCCGCGGGGGGTCGGGAGACGAAAAACTGTTTTTT. Translated: CASSRGGSGDEKLFF.